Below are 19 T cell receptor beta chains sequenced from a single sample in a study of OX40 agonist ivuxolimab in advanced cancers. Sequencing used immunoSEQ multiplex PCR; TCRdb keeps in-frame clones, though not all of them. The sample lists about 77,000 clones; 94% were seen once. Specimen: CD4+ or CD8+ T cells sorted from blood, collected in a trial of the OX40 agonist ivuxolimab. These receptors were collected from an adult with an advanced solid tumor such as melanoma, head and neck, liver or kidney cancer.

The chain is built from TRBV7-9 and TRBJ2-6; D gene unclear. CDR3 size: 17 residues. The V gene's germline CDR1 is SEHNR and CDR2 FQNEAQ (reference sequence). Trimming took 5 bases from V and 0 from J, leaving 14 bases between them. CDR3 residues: CASSLIEQTSGANVLTF. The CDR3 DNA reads TGTGCCAGCAGCCTCATCGAGCAAACCTCTGGGGCCAACGTCCTGACTTTC. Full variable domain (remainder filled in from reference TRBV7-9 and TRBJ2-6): DTGVSQNPRHKITKRGQNVTFRCDPISEHNRLYWYRQTLGQGPEFLTYFQNEAQLEKSRLLSDRFSAERPKGSFSTLEIQRTEQGDSAMYLCASSLIEQTSGANVLTFGAGSRLTVL.

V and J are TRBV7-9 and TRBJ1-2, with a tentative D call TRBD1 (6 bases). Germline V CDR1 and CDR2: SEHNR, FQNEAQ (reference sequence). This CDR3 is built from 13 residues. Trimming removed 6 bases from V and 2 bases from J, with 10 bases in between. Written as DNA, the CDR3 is TGTGCCAGCAGTACCGACAGGAACTATGGCTACACCTTC. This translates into CASSTDRNYGYTF.

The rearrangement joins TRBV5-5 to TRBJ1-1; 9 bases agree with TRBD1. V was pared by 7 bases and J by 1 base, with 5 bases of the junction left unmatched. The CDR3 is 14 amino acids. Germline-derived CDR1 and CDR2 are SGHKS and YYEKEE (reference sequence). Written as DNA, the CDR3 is TGTGCCAGCTGGACAGGGGTTGGGAACACTGAAGCTTTCTTT. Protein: CASWTGVGNTEAFF.

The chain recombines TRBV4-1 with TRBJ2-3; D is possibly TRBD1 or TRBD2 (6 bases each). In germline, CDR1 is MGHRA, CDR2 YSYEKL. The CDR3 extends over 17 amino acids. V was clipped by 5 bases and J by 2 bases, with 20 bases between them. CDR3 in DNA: TGCGCCAGCAGCGGCCCCGGGGGACAAATCTTCACAGATACGCAGTATTTT. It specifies CASSGPGGQIFTDTQYF.

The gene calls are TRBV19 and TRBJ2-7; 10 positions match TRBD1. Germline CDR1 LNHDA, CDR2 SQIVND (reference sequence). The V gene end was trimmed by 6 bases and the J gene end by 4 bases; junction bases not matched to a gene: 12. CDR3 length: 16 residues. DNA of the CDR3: TGTGCCAGTAGGGGCCGAAGCGGGACAGGGGTGTACGAGCAGTACTTC. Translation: CASRGRSGTGVYEQYF.

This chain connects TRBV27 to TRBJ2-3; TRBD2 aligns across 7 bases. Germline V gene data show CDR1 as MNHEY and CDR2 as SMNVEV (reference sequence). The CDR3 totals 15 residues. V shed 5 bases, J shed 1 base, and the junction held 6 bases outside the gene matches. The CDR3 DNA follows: TGTGCCAGCAGTCCCAACCGGGGGGGCACAGATACGCAGTATTTT. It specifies CASSPNRGGTDTQYF.

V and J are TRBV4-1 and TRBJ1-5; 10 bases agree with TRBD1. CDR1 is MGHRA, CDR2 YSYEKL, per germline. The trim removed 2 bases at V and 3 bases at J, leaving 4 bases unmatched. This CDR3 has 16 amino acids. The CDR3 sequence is CASSQSGTGDNQPQHF. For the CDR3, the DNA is TGCGCCAGCAGCCAATCCGGGACAGGGGACAATCAGCCCCAGCATTTT.

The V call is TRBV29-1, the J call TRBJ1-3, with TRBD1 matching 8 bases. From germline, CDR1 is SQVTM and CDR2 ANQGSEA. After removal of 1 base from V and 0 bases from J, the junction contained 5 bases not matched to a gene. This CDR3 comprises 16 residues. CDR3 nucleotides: TGCAGCGTTGAAGTGGACAGGGATGCCTCTGGAAACACCATATATTTT. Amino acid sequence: CSVEVDRDASGNTIYF.

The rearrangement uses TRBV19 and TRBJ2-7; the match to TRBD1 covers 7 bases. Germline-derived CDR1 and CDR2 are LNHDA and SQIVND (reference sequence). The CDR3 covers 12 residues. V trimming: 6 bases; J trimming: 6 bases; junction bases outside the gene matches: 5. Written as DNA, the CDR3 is TGTGCCAGTAGCAGGGGGACCAGCGAGCAGTACTTC. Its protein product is CASSRGTSEQYF.

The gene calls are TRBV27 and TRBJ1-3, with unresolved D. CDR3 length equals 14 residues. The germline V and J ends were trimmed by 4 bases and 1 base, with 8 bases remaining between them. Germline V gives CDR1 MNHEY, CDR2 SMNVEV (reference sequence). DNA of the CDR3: TGTGCCAGCAGTTCCTGGGGATCTGGAAACACCATATATTTT. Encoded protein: CASSSWGSGNTIYF.

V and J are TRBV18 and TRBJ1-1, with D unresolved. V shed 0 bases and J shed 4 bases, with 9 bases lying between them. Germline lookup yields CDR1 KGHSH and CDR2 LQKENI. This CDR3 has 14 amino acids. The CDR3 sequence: CASSPPAGSTEAFF. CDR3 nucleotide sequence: TGTGCCAGCTCACCACCGGCGGGGAGCACTGAAGCTTTCTTT.

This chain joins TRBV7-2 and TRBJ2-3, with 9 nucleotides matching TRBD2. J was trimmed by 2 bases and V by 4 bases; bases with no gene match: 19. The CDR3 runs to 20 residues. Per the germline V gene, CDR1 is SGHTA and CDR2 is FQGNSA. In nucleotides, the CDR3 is TGTGCCAGCAGCTCAGCCGGGACTAGCTACGAAGGGCGGTACACAGATACGCAGTATTTT. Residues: CASSSAGTSYEGRYTDTQYF.

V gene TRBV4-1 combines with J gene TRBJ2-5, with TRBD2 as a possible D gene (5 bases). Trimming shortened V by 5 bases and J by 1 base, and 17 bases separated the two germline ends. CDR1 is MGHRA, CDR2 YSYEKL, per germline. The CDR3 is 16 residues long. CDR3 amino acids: CASSGGLLDLQETQYF. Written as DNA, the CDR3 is TGCGCCAGCAGCGGAGGTCTCCTGGACCTCCAAGAGACCCAGTACTTC.

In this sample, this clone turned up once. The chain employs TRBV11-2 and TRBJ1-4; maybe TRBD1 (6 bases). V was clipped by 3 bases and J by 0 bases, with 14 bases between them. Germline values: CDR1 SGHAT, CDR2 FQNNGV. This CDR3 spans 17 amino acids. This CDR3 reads CASSLTGVMTTNEKLFF. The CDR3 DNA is TGTGCCAGCAGCTTGACAGGTGTGATGACAACTAATGAAAAACTGTTTTTT.

CDR3 loop: CASSLGQETQYF. CDR3 bases: TGTGCCAGCAGCTTAGGCCAAGAGACCCAGTACTTC. V gene TRBV13 combines with J gene TRBJ2-5; D remains unclear. The CDR3 spans 12 residues. Germline-derived CDR1 and CDR2 are PRHDT and FYEKMQ (reference sequence). Trimming stripped 0 bases from V and 1 base from J, with 0 bases between.

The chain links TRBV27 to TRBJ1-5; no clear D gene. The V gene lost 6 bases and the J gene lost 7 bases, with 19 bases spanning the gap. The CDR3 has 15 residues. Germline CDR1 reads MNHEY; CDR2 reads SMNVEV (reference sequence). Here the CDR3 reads CASRNIGNQEQPQHF. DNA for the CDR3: TGTGCCAGCAGGAACATCGGGAATCAGGAACAGCCCCAGCATTTT.

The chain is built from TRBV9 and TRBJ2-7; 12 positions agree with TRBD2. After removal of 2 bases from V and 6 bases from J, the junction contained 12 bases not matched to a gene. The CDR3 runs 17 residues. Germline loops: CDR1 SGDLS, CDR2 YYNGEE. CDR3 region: CASSVGETSGRRGEQYF. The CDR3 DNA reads TGTGCCAGCAGCGTCGGTGAGACTAGCGGGAGACGGGGCGAGCAGTACTTC.

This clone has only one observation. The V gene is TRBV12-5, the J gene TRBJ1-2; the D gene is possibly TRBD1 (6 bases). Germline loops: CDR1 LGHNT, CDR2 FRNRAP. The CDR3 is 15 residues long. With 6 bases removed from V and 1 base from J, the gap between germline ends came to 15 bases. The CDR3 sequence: CASGYHPDSNYGYTF. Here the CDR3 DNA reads TGTGCTAGTGGATACCACCCGGACAGTAACTATGGCTACACCTTC.

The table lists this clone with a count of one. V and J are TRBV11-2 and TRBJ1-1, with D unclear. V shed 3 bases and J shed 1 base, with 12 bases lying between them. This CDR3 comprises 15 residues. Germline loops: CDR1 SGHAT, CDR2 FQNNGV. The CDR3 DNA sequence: TGTGCCAGCAGCTTCCAGGCAGAGTCGAACACTGAAGCTTTCTTT. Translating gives CASSFQAESNTEAFF.